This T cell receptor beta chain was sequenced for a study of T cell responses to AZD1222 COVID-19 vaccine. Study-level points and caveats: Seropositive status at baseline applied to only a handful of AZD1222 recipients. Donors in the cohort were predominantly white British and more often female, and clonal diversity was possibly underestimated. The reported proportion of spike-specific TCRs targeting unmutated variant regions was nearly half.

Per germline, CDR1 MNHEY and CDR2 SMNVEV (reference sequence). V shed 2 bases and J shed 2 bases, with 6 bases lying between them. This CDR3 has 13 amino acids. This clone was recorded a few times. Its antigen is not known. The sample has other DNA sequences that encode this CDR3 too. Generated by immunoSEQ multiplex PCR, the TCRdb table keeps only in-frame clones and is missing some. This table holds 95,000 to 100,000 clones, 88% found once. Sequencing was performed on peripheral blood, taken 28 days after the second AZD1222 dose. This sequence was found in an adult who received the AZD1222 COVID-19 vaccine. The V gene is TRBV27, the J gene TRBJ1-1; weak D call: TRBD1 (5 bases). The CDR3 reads CASSLQGNTEAFF. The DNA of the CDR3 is TGTGCCAGCAGTTTACAGGGTAACACTGAAGCTTTCTTT.